This TCR beta chain is drawn from a study of metastatic and nonmetastatic thyroid tumors. Study details: Both malignant and benign thyroid patients supplied peripheral blood and tumor or nodule tissue samples, across which the repertoires of these patients were then compared.

The germline V and J ends were trimmed by 5 bases and 6 bases, with 8 bases remaining between them. The CDR3 loop spans 11 amino acids. Overall study results and limits: Benign nodules were reported to have significantly lower TCR beta diversity than malignant thyroid tumors, in blood and tumor.

With MiXCR, TCRdb called clones anew from the PCR reads. The table has roughly 30,000 clones, roughly a tenth seen once; the top ten hold around 15%. Thyroid surgery was performed in patients who had received no treatment beforehand. This clone counts as medium-sized. Its specificity is unknown. The sequenced sample consisted of blood. The rearrangement links TRBV12-3 or TRBV12-4 to TRBJ2-7; D is perhaps TRBD1 (5 bases). The clonotype was recovered from a female donor with papillary thyroid cancer or a benign thyroid nodule (not recorded which). Some clones in this sample may be carry-over from other donors' samples. The CDR3 DNA sequence: TGTGCCAGCAGTCAGGGAAGCGAGCAGTACTTC. This gives the protein CASSQGSEQYF.